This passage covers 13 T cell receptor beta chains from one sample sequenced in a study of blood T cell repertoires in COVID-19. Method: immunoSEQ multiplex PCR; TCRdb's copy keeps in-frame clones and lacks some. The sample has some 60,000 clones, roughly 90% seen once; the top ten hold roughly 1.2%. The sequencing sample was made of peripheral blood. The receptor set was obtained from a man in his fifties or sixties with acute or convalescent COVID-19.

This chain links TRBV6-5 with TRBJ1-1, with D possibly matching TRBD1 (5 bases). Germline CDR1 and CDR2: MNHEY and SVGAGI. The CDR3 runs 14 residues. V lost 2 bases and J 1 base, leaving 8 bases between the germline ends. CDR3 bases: TGTGCCAGCAGTTACAGGGGTCAGAACACTGAAGCTTTCTTT. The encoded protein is CASSYRGQNTEAFF.

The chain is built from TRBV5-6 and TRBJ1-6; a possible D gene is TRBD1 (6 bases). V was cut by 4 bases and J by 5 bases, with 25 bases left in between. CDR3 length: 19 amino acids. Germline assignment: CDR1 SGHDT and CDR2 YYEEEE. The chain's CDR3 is CASSHGLGTPTQNNSPLHF. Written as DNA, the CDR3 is TGTGCCAGCAGCCATGGTCTTGGGACACCCACTCAGAATAATTCACCCCTCCACTTT. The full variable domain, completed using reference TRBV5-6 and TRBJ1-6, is DAGVTQSPTHLIKTRGQQVTLRCSPKSGHDTVSWYQQALGQGPQFIFQYYEEEERQRGNFPDRFSGHQFPNYSSELNVNALLLGDSALYLCASSHGLGTPTQNNSPLHFGNGTRLTVT.

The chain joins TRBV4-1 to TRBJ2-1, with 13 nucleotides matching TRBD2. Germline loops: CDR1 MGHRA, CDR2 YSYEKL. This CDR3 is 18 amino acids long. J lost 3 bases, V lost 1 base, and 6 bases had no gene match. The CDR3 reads CASSQVLLAGGNYNEQFF. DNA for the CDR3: TGCGCCAGCAGCCAAGTTTTACTAGCGGGGGGGAACTACAATGAGCAGTTCTTC.

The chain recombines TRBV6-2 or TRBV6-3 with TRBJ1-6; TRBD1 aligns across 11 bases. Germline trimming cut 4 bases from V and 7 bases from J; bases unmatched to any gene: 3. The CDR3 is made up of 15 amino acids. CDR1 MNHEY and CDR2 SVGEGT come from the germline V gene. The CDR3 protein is CASSSRDRGNSPLHF. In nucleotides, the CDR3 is TGTGCCAGCAGTTCCCGGGACAGGGGGAATTCACCCCTCCACTTT.

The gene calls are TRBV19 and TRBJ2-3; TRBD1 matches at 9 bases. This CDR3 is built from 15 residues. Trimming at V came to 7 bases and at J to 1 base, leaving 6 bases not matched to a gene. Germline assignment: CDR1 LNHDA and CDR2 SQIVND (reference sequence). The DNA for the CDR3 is TGTGCCAGTAACCTGGGACAGGGAGGCACAGATACGCAGTATTTT. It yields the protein CASNLGQGGTDTQYF. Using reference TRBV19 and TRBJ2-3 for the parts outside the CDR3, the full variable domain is DGGITQSPKYLFRKEGQNVTLSCEQNLNHDAMYWYRQDPGQGLRLIYYSQIVNDFQKGDIAEGYSVSREKKESFPLTVTSAQKNPTAFYLCASNLGQGGTDTQYFGPGTRLTVL.

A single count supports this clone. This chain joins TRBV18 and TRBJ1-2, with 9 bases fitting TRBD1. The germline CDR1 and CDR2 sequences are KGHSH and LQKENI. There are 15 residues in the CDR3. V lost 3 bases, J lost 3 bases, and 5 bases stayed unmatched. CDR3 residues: CASSPGTGFDYGYTF. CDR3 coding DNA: TGTGCCAGCTCACCTGGGACAGGGTTCGACTATGGCTACACCTTC.

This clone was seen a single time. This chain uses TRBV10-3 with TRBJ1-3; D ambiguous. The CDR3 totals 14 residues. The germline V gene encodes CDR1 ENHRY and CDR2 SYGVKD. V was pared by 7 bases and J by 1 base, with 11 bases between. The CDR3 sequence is CAINLGSSGNTIYF. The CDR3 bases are TGTGCCATCAACCTCGGGTCTTCTGGAAACACCATATATTTT.

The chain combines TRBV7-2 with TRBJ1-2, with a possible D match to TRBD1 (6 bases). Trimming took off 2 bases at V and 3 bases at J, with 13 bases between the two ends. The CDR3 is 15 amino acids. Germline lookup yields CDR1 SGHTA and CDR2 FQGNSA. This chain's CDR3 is CASSLSLGGDYGYTF. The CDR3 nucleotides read TGTGCCAGCAGCTTATCGCTAGGGGGGGACTATGGCTACACCTTC.

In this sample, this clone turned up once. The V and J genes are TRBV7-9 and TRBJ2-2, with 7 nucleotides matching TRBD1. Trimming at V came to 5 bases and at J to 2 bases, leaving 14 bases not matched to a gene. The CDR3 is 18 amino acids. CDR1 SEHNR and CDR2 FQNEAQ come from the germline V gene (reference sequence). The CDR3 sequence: CASSPRTGTAGNTGELFF. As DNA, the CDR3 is TGTGCCAGCAGCCCGCGAACAGGGACAGCCGGAAACACCGGGGAGCTGTTTTTT.

CDR3 coding DNA: TGTGCCAGCAGTGGAGGGAGCTATGGCTACACCTTC. Its protein is CASSGGSYGYTF. The chain has TRBV25-1 and TRBJ1-2; D unclear. Germline V CDR1 and CDR2: MGHDK, SYGVNS. Trimming took 4 bases from V and 4 from J, leaving 7 bases between them. This CDR3 has 12 residues.

CDR3 sequence reads: CASSNMRRTDTQYF. The CDR3 DNA is TGTGCCAGCAGCAATATGAGGCGCACAGATACGCAGTATTTT. The chain carries TRBV21-1 and TRBJ2-3; no DNA check was done on the table's D call, TRBD2. TRBV21-1 is a known pseudogene. The CDR3 spans 14 residues.

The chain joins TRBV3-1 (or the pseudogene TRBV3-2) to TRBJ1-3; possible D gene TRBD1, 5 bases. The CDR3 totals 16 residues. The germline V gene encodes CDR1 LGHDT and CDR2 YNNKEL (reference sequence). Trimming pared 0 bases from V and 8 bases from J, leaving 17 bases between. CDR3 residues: CASSQDLGRGVYTIYF. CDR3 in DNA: TGTGCCAGCAGCCAAGATTTGGGGCGCGGGGTGTACACCATATATTTT.

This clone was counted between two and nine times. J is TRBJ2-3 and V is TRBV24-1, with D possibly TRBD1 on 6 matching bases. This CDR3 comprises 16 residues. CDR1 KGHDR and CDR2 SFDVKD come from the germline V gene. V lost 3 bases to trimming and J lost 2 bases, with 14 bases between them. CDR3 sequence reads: CATSDTDRAITDTQYF. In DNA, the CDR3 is TGTGCCACCAGTGATACGGACAGAGCAATCACAGATACGCAGTATTTT.